Below, 21 T cell receptor beta chains from the same sample are listed, as sequenced in a study of cytotoxic CD8 clonotypes in ibrutinib-treated CLL. TCRdb's copy holds only in-frame clones and misses some; the assay was immunoSEQ multiplex PCR. Of around 150,000 clones listed, 81% were seen once; the top ten hold about 1.9%. Sequencing used PBMCs, obtained after 12 months of ibrutinib treatment. The receptor source for this set is a human donor with chronic lymphocytic leukemia.

The V call is TRBV10-3, the J call TRBJ2-4, with D perhaps matching TRBD1 or TRBD2 (5 bases each). This CDR3 has 14 residues. Germline V gene data show CDR1 as ENHRY and CDR2 as SYGVKD. V was shortened by 0 bases and J by 6 bases, with 9 bases between the two germline ends. The CDR3 protein is CAISESTGTNIQYF. The DNA of the CDR3 is TGTGCCATCAGTGAGTCCACCGGGACAAACATTCAGTACTTC.

The gene calls are TRBV6-1 and TRBJ2-6; D remains ambiguous. The CDR3 has 15 amino acids. Germline CDR1 MNHNS, CDR2 SASEGT. The V and J ends lost 6 bases and 4 bases respectively, with 13 bases between them. CDR3 amino acids: CASRGTVSGANVLTF. In DNA, the CDR3 is TGTGCCAGCAGGGGCACAGTGTCCGGGGCCAACGTCCTGACTTTC.

The chain is built from TRBV11-3 and TRBJ2-3, with TRBD2 identical over 7 bases. Germline CDR1 and CDR2: SGHNT and YENEEA. There are 14 residues in the CDR3. Trimming removed 4 bases from V and 2 bases from J; junction bases left unmatched: 3. For the CDR3, the DNA is TGTGCCAGCAGCTGGGAGGGTATCACAGATACGCAGTATTTT. As protein: CASSWEGITDTQYF.

The V call is TRBV28, the J call TRBJ1-3, with 7 bases aligning to TRBD1. Germline assignment: CDR1 MDHEN and CDR2 SYDVKM. CDR3 length equals 15 residues. V lost 5 bases, J lost 3 bases, and 7 bases stayed unmatched. The CDR3 DNA sequence: TGTGCCAGCAGTCGGTACAGGGGAGGTGGAAACACCATATATTTT. It translates to CASSRYRGGGNTIYF.

This clone has only a few counts. A junction end diverges from the germline sequence, so it may reflect a read error. The chain carries TRBV7-2 and TRBJ2-7; TRBD1 agrees at 7 bases. Germline lookup yields CDR1 SGHTA and CDR2 FQGNSA. The CDR3 consists of 12 residues. The CDR3 DNA is TGTGCCAGCAGCCCCACCGGGACAGTAGTGGACTTC. This gives the protein CASSPTGTVVDF.

The J gene is TRBJ2-7, the V gene TRBV2; 10 nucleotides agree with TRBD1. Germline V gene data show CDR1 as SNHLY and CDR2 as FYNNEI. This CDR3 region has 17 residues. Trimming at V came to 6 bases and at J to 6 bases, leaving 17 bases not matched to a gene. For the CDR3, the DNA is TGTGCCAGCAGAGGGCGATATGGGACAGGGGAAGGGAGCGAGCAGTACTTC. Its protein product is CASRGRYGTGEGSEQYF.

This sequence joins TRBV10-3 and TRBJ2-5; D perhaps matches TRBD2 (6 bases). The CDR3 is made up of 16 amino acids. From germline, CDR1 is ENHRY and CDR2 SYGVKD. Deletions cut 8 bases from V and 5 bases from J, with 24 bases between. DNA for the CDR3: TGTGCCATCTTTTGGGGCGGGGTCTGTCTTTGGGAGACCCAGTACTTC. Encoded protein: CAIFWGGVCLWETQYF.

Only a few counts were recorded for this clone. The chain links TRBV18 to TRBJ2-7, with no clear D. Per the germline V gene, CDR1 is KGHSH and CDR2 is LQKENI. This CDR3 region has 15 residues. V shed 2 bases and J shed 0 bases, with 11 bases lying between them. CDR3 loop: CASSPSTPGSYEQYF. Here the CDR3 DNA reads TGTGCCAGCTCACCAAGTACCCCGGGCTCCTACGAGCAGTACTTC.

This clone was seen only a few times. The chain uses TRBV19 and TRBJ2-2; 7 nucleotides match TRBD2. CDR1 is LNHDA and CDR2 is SQIVND in the germline V gene (reference sequence). The CDR3 is 16 residues long. After removal of 5 bases from V and 6 bases from J, the junction contained 12 bases not matched to a gene. In DNA, the CDR3 is TGTGCCAGTAGTGTAGGCCTAGCGGCCCCGGCCGGGGAGCTGTTTTTT. Protein sequence: CASSVGLAAPAGELFF.

The chain uses TRBV7-9 and TRBJ2-3, with TRBD2 identical over 9 bases. This CDR3 has 15 amino acids. Trimming took 8 bases from V and 0 from J; bases not matched to a gene: 6. Germline V gene data show CDR1 as SEHNR and CDR2 as FQNEAQ (reference sequence). The CDR3 sequence: CASGDSGRSTDTQYF. The CDR3 DNA sequence: TGTGCCAGCGGGGATAGCGGGAGAAGCACAGATACGCAGTATTTT. Drawing the rest from reference TRBV7-9 and TRBJ2-3, the complete variable domain is DTGVSQNPRHKITKRGQNVTFRCDPISEHNRLYWYRQTLGQGPEFLTYFQNEAQLEKSRLLSDRFSAERPKGSFSTLEIQRTEQGDSAMYLCASGDSGRSTDTQYFGPGTRLTVL.

The chain joins TRBV28 to TRBJ2-2, with TRBD2 as a possible D gene (6 bases). The CDR3 sequence is 15 residues long. V was cut by 10 bases and J by 2 bases, with 17 bases left in between. Germline CDR1 MDHEN, CDR2 SYDVKM. The CDR3 is CATSLMGGNTGELFF. The CDR3 region has the DNA TGTGCCACCTCCCTTATGGGAGGAAACACCGGGGAGCTGTTTTTT.

The chain links TRBV4-1 to TRBJ1-4; D is ambiguous. Trimming removed 3 bases at V and 8 bases at J, with 10 bases between. This CDR3 region has 13 residues. Germline V gene lookup returns CDR1 MGHRA and CDR2 YSYEKL. CDR3 region: CASSHWAEEKLFF. The CDR3 DNA sequence: TGCGCCAGCAGCCATTGGGCTGAAGAAAAACTGTTTTTT.

The V and J genes are TRBV28 and TRBJ2-7, with 10 bases aligning to TRBD2. CDR3 size: 15 residues. Trimming took 2 bases from V and 5 from J; bases not matched to a gene: 6. The germline V gene has CDR1 MDHEN and CDR2 SYDVKM. The CDR3 loop reads CASSLGLAGVNEQYF. The CDR3 nucleotides read TGTGCCAGCAGTTTAGGGCTAGCGGGAGTCAACGAGCAGTACTTC.

V gene TRBV28 combines with J gene TRBJ2-2; D uncertain. The CDR3 contains 15 residues. Germline V gene data show CDR1 as MDHEN and CDR2 as SYDVKM. V was clipped by 3 bases and J by 4 bases, with 12 bases between them. In nucleotides, the CDR3 is TGTGCCAGCAGTTTTAGTAATCCCTTCACCGGGGAGCTGTTTTTT. Its translation: CASSFSNPFTGELFF.

This chain connects TRBV4-3 to TRBJ2-7; D may be TRBD1 (5 bases). Trimming shortened V by 0 bases and J by 1 base, and 10 bases separated the two germline ends. Germline loops: CDR1 LGHNA, CDR2 YSLEER. This CDR3 has 15 amino acids. CDR3 coding DNA: TGCGCCAGCAGCCAAGAAGCTGACAGATCCTACGAGCAGTACTTC. Its translation is CASSQEADRSYEQYF.

This clone was counted once. V usage is TRBV29-1 and J usage is TRBJ1-2; D may be TRBD1 (5 bases). V lost 7 bases and J lost 0, with 12 bases in between. Germline loops: CDR1 SQVTM, CDR2 ANQGSEA. This CDR3 is built from 13 residues. The CDR3 loop is CSAVAGANYGYTF. The CDR3, as DNA: TGCAGCGCCGTGGCGGGGGCTAACTATGGCTACACCTTC.

The rearrangement uses TRBV29-1 and TRBJ1-2; D gene unclear. Germline CDR1 reads SQVTM; CDR2 reads ANQGSEA. The CDR3 totals 13 residues. Trimming took off 5 bases at V and 7 bases at J, with 17 bases between the two ends. CDR3 region: CSVNPALRGGYTF. In nucleotides, the CDR3 is TGCAGCGTTAACCCCGCGCTCCGGGGTGGCTACACCTTC.

The chain links TRBV5-6 to TRBJ1-1; D not certain. V was cut by 1 base and J by 4 bases, with 14 bases left in between. CDR1 is SGHDT and CDR2 is YYEEEE in the germline V gene. The CDR3 covers 15 residues. The CDR3 sequence is CASSLYRVESTEAFF. The CDR3 DNA is TGTGCCAGCAGCTTGTATAGGGTCGAGAGCACTGAAGCTTTCTTT.

J is TRBJ2-7 and V is TRBV6-6; 10 bases line up with TRBD1. The trim removed 7 bases at V and 3 bases at J, leaving 3 bases unmatched. CDR3 length: 13 residues. CDR1 is MNHNY and CDR2 is SVGAGI in the germline V gene (reference sequence). The CDR3 loop reads CASNRDRGYEQYF. Written as DNA, the CDR3 is TGTGCCAGCAATCGGGACAGGGGCTACGAGCAGTACTTC.

The CDR3 DNA sequence: TGCGCCAGCAGCCCGGCTACTAACTATGGCTACACCTTC. It translates to CASSPATNYGYTF. The V gene is TRBV5-1, the J gene TRBJ1-2, with unresolved D. The CDR3 has 13 amino acids. V was pared by 4 bases and J by 0 bases, with 7 bases between. Germline values: CDR1 SGHRS, CDR2 YFSETQ.

The chain uses TRBV6-5 and TRBJ1-5; no clear D. The CDR3 has 14 amino acids. V was cut by 4 bases and J by 0 bases, with 7 bases left in between. Germline CDR1 and CDR2: MNHEY and SVGAGI. For the CDR3, the DNA is TGTGCCAGCAGTTTCACGGTTAGCAATCAGCCCCAGCATTTT. It yields the protein CASSFTVSNQPQHF.